Described below is a single T cell receptor beta chain sequence and its context. This record belongs to a study of OX40 agonist ivuxolimab in advanced cancers. Trimming removed 5 bases from V and 4 bases from J; junction bases left unmatched: 6. The CDR3 extends over 15 amino acids. Germline lookup yields CDR1 SGHRS and CDR2 YFSETQ. Assay used: immunoSEQ multiplex PCR; TCRdb lists only in-frame clones, some missing. The sample yields over 90,000 clones, roughly nine tenths seen once. The clonotype was recovered from an adult with an advanced solid tumor such as melanoma, head and neck, liver or kidney cancer. The V gene is TRBV5-1, the J gene TRBJ2-1; 10 bases fit TRBD2. Sequencing used CD4+ or CD8+ T cells sorted from blood, obtained in a trial of the OX40 agonist ivuxolimab. The CDR3 reads CASRSRTSGYNEQFF. The CDR3 nucleotides are TGCGCCAGCAGATCTAGGACTAGCGGTTACAATGAGCAGTTCTTC.